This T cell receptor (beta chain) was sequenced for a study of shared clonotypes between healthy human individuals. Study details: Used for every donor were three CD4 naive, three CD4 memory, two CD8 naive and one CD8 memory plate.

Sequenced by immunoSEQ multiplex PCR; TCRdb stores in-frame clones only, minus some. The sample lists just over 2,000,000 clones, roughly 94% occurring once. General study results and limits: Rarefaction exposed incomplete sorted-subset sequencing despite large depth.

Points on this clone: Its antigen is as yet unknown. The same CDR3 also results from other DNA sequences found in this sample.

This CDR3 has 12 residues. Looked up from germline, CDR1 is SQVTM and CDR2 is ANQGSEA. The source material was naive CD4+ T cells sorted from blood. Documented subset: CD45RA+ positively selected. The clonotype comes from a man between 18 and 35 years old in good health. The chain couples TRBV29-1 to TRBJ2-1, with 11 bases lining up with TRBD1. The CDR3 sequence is CSAGTGGNEQFF. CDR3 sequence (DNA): TGCAGTGCCGGGACAGGGGGCAATGAGCAGTTCTTC.